The 15 T cell receptor beta chains given below trace back to one sample, sequenced in a study of cytomegalovirus exposure and HLA in healthy donors (dated by TCRdb to 2017 to 2019). The library relied on the immunoSEQ multiplex PCR assay. TCRdb limited this immuneACCESS table to in-frame rearrangements with V and J called. A share of clones is missing; checked studies link under half to unresolved V genes, and the rest is unexplained. For this sample the table gives 250,000 or so clones, of which approximately 84% were detected only once. The ten largest clones capture approximately 12% of the sample. Sequencing input: PBMCs. The receptors here all came from a man aged 18 to 35 in good health and CMV-seropositive.

The gene calls are TRBV6-5 and TRBJ1-2, with D perhaps matching TRBD1 (6 bases). This CDR3 has 14 residues. Deletions cut 0 bases from V and 8 bases from J, with 13 bases between. Germline V lookup: CDR1 MNHEY, CDR2 SVGAGI. The CDR3 coding sequence is TGTGCCAGCAGTTACTCGGGGAGCCAGGGGGGCTACACCTTC. It encodes CASSYSGSQGGYTF.

The chain uses TRBV2 and TRBJ2-7; the match to TRBD1 covers 8 bases. V lost 6 bases and J lost 1; bases outside the gene matches: 5. The V gene's germline CDR1 is SNHLY and CDR2 FYNNEI. The CDR3 contains 14 residues. For the CDR3, the DNA is TGTGCCAGCAGCCCTCGGACAGGGTCCTACGAGCAGTACTTC. Amino acids: CASSPRTGSYEQYF.

The J gene is TRBJ1-4, the V gene TRBV6-1; D is undetermined. The V gene lost 4 bases and the J gene lost 8 bases, with 14 bases spanning the gap. The CDR3 has 14 residues. The germline CDR1 and CDR2 sequences are MNHNS and SASEGT. The CDR3 DNA reads TGTGCCAGCAGTGCCGGACCGGATCGAGAAAAACTGTTTTTT. It yields the protein CASSAGPDREKLFF.

This clone was observed once. CDR3 DNA: TGTGCCAGCAGCCCCGGTAGGGCGGTTACGCAGTATTTT. Residues: CASSPGRAVTQYF. The rearrangement joins TRBV11-2 to TRBJ2-3; D unclear. Germline values: CDR1 SGHAT, CDR2 FQNNGV. V was trimmed by 5 bases and J by 8 bases, leaving 14 bases between them. This CDR3 is built from 13 residues. The full variable domain, completed using reference TRBV11-2 and TRBJ2-3, is EAGVAQSPRYKIIEKRQSVAFWCNPISGHATLYWYQQILGQGPKLLIQFQNNGVVDDSQLPKDRFSAERLKGVDSTLKIQPAKLEDSAVYLCASSPGRAVTQYFGPGTRLTVL.

The CDR3 loop reads CASRALSGFSYEQYF. The CDR3 DNA is TGTGCCAGCAGGGCCCTCTCCGGGTTCTCCTACGAGCAGTACTTC. The chain joins TRBV27 to TRBJ2-7, with no clear D. Trimming cost V 6 bases and J 0 bases, with 15 bases left between them. CDR3 length: 15 amino acids. Germline V gives CDR1 MNHEY, CDR2 SMNVEV (reference sequence).

This sequence joins TRBV6-1 and TRBJ2-3, with D perhaps TRBD2 (6 bases). The CDR3 extends over 16 amino acids. The germline CDR1 and CDR2 sequences are MNHNS and SASEGT. The ends were cut back, 1 base at V and 2 bases at J, with 13 bases in the middle. DNA of the CDR3: TGTGCCAGCAGTGAAGTTGAGGGGACTCACACAGATACGCAGTATTTT. Translating it yields CASSEVEGTHTDTQYF.

The chain uses TRBV9 and TRBJ1-2; D gene uncertain. Deletions cut 0 bases from V and 0 bases from J, with 6 bases between. CDR3 length: 14 residues. Looked up from germline, CDR1 is SGDLS and CDR2 is YYNGEE. CDR3 sequence reads: CASSVGTSNYGYTF. In DNA, the CDR3 is TGTGCCAGCAGCGTAGGGACGTCTAACTATGGCTACACCTTC.

This clone was seen only once. This sample includes further DNA sequences coding for the same CDR3. CDR3 protein: CASSPRGAKNIQYF. The CDR3 nucleotides are TGTGCCAGCAGTCCCAGGGGGGCCAAAAACATTCAGTACTTC. The V and J genes are TRBV27 and TRBJ2-4, with 7 nucleotides matching TRBD1. This CDR3 comprises 14 residues. The V gene end was trimmed by 5 bases and the J gene end by 1 base; junction bases not matched to a gene: 2. Per germline, CDR1 MNHEY and CDR2 SMNVEV (reference sequence).

The chain has TRBV1 and TRBJ2-1. TRBV1 has pseudogene status. CDR3 size: 11 residues. CDR3 in DNA: TGCACCAGTGGGGGTTACAATGAGCAGTTCTTC. Translated, it gives CTSGGYNEQFF.

The gene calls are TRBV6-5 and TRBJ1-5; D uncertain. The V end lost 6 bases, the J end lost 3 bases, and 9 bases lay between the germline ends. CDR1 and CDR2 from the germline V gene are MNHEY and SVGAGI. There are 13 residues in the CDR3. CDR3: CASSSQNNQPQHF. CDR3 nucleotides: TGTGCCAGCAGCAGCCAGAACAATCAGCCCCAGCATTTT.

This chain connects TRBV30 to TRBJ1-4; no firm D call. Per the germline V gene, CDR1 is GTSNPN and CDR2 is SVGIG (reference sequence). V lost 3 bases, J lost 4 bases, and 12 bases lay in between. The CDR3 is 14 residues long. CDR3 nucleotide sequence: TGTGCCTGGAGAGGAAGACAAGTTAATGAAAAACTGTTTTTT. Its protein is CAWRGRQVNEKLFF.

The genes are TRBV30 and TRBJ1-2, with TRBD1 identical over 9 bases. Losses at the gene ends were 3 bases for V and 11 bases for J; bases not matched to a gene: 16. CDR1 and CDR2 (germline): GTSNPN, SVGIG (reference sequence). The CDR3 covers 15 residues. This CDR3 reads CAWSPRVTGGRSYTF. DNA for the CDR3: TGTGCCTGGAGCCCTAGGGTCACAGGGGGCCGTAGTTACACCTTC.

The V call is TRBV11-2, the J call TRBJ1-5; the match to TRBD1 covers 8 bases. Looked up from germline, CDR1 is SGHAT and CDR2 is FQNNGV. The CDR3 contains 16 residues. V gave up 0 bases and J gave up 7 bases; unmatched junction bases: 8. The CDR3 DNA is TGTGCCAGCAGCTTAGAGAATCATGCAGGGGGCCAGCCCCAGCATTTT. Translating it yields CASSLENHAGGQPQHF.

This clone was observed a few times. V and J are TRBV2 and TRBJ2-7; 11 bases match TRBD1. The CDR3 contains 14 residues. Losses at the gene ends were 4 bases for V and 2 bases for J; bases not matched to a gene: 1. The germline CDR1 and CDR2 sequences are SNHLY and FYNNEI. Here the CDR3 DNA reads TGTGCCAGCAGTGGGGGACAGGGGGCCTACGAGCAGTACTTC. Protein product: CASSGGQGAYEQYF.

The CDR3: CASSVGTGNYGYTF. DNA for the CDR3: TGTGCCAGCAGCGTCGGGACGGGAAATTATGGCTACACCTTC. The rearrangement joins TRBV9 to TRBJ1-2, with TRBD1 as a possible D gene (5 bases). Germline CDR1 SGDLS, CDR2 YYNGEE. The V gene lost 2 bases and the J gene lost 5 bases, with 13 bases spanning the gap. The CDR3 is made up of 14 amino acids.